The 5 T cell receptor beta chains in this list originate from one sample, sequenced in a study of blood T cell repertoires in COVID-19. The table came from immunoSEQ multiplex PCR; TCRdb's copy has only in-frame clones and leaves some out. The table lists fewer than 500,000 clones, roughly 89% of them singletons. The sequenced material came from peripheral blood. Receptors were obtained from a man between 18 and 29 years old with COVID-19, enrolled during active disease.

V gene TRBV7-9 combines with J gene TRBJ1-2; D ambiguous. The CDR3 spans 13 residues. V was cut by 5 bases and J by 8 bases, with 15 bases left in between. Germline V lookup: CDR1 SEHNR, CDR2 FQNEAQ (reference sequence). CDR3 amino acids: CASSPTGFVGYTF. CDR3 bases: TGTGCCAGCAGCCCAACGGGTTTCGTGGGCTACACCTTC.

The chain is built from TRBV12-3 or TRBV12-4 and TRBJ1-1; D remains ambiguous. V lost 6 bases and J lost 2, with 7 bases in between. The CDR3 contains 12 residues. This chain's CDR3 is CASRTANTEAFF. The CDR3 region has the DNA TGTGCCAGCAGAACAGCTAACACTGAAGCTTTCTTT.

This chain uses TRBV7-6 with TRBJ2-3; 11 nucleotides line up with TRBD2. V shed 1 base and J 2 bases; nucleotides not matched to a gene: 5. CDR3 length: 17 amino acids. Germline CDR1 is SGHVS and CDR2 is FNYEAQ. In nucleotides, the CDR3 is TGTGCCAGCAGCTTAGACCTAGCGGGAGGACTCACAGATACGCAGTATTTT. Translating it yields CASSLDLAGGLTDTQYF.

This chain connects TRBV15 to TRBJ1-2; 9 bases map to TRBD1. Germline V gives CDR1 LNHNV, CDR2 YYDKDF (reference sequence). The trim removed 1 base at V and 10 bases at J, leaving 4 bases unmatched. The CDR3 length is 13 residues. CDR3 nucleotides: TGTGCCACCAGCAGAGTCGACAGGGGGGACTACACCTTC. Residues: CATSRVDRGDYTF.

The chain combines TRBV27 with TRBJ1-5, with D unclear. CDR3 length equals 14 residues. V was shortened by 4 bases and J by 6 bases, with 13 bases between the two germline ends. CDR1 and CDR2 (germline): MNHEY, SMNVEV (reference sequence). Here the CDR3 reads CASSSDGGVQPQHF. The CDR3, as DNA: TGTGCCAGCAGTTCTGACGGCGGAGTTCAGCCCCAGCATTTT.